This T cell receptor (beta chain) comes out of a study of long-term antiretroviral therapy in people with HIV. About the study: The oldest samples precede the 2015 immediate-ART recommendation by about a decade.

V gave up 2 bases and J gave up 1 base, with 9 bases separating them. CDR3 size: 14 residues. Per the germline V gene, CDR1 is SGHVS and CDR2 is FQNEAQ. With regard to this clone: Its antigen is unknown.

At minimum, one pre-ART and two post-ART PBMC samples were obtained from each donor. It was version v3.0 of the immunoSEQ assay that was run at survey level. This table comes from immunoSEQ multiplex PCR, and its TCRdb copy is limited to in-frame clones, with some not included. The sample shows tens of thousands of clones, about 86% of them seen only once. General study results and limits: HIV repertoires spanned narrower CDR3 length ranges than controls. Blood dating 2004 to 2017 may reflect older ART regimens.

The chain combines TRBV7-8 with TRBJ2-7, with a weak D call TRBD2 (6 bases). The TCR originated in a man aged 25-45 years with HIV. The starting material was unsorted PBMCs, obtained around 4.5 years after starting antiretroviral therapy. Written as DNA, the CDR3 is TGTGCCAGCAGCTTAAGGGACTTTTCCTACGAGCAGTACTTC. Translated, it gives CASSLRDFSYEQYF.